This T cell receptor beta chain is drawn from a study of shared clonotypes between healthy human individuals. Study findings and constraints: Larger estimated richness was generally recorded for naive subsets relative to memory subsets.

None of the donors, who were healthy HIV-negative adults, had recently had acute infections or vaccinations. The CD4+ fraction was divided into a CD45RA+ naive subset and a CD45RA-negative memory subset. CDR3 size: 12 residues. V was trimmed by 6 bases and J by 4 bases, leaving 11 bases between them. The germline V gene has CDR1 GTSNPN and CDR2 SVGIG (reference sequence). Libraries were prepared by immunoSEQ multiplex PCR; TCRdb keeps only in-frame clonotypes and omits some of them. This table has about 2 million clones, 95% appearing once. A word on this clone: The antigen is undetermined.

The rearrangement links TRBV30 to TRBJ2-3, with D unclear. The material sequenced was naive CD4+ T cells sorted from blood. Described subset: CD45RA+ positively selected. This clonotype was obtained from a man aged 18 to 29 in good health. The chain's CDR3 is CACEKVADTQYF. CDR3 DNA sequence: TGTGCCTGTGAGAAGGTGGCAGATACGCAGTATTTT.